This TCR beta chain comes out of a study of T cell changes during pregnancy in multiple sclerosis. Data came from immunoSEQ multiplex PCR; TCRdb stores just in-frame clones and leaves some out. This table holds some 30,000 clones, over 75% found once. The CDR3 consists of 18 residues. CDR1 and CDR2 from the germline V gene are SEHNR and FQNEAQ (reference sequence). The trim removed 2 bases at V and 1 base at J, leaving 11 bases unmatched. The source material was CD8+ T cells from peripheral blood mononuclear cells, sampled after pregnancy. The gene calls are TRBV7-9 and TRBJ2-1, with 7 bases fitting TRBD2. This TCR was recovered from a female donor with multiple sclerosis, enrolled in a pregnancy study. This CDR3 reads CASSLTRGRAPSYNEQFF. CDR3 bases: TGTGCCAGCAGCTTAACTCGAGGGAGGGCTCCATCCTACAATGAGCAGTTCTTC. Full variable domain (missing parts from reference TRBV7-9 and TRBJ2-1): DTGVSQNPRHKITKRGQNVTFRCDPISEHNRLYWYRQTLGQGPEFLTYFQNEAQLEKSRLLSDRFSAERPKGSFSTLEIQRTEQGDSAMYLCASSLTRGRAPSYNEQFFGPGTRLTVL.